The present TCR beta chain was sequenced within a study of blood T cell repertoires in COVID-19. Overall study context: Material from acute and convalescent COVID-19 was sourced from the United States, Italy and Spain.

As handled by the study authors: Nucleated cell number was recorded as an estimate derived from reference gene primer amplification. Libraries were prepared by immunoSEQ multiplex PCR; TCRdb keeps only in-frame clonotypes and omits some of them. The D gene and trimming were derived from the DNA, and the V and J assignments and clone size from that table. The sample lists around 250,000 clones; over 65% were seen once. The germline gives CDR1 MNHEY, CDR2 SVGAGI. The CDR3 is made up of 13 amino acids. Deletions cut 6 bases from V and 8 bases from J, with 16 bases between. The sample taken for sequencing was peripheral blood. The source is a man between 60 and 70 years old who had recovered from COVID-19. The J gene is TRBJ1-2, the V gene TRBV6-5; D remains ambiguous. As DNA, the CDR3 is TGTGCCAGCAGGAGTCTTCAACCCCAAGGCTACACCTTC. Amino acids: CASRSLQPQGYTF.